The sequence of this TCR beta chain was determined in a study of blood T cell repertoires in COVID-19. Background on the study: T cells, B-cell-depleted T cells, or PBMCs supplied cDNA or gDNA.

Original processing methods: Counts of nucleated cells, estimated from reference gene primer amplification, were obtained. Using immunoSEQ multiplex PCR, the repertoire was profiled, and TCRdb retains in-frame clones only, with some absent. V and J calls and clone size follow that table, whereas D and trimming were derived from the DNA. This sample has 200,000 to 250,000 clones, with over 80% found just once. Germline V gene lookup returns CDR1 LGHDT and CDR2 YNNKEL (reference sequence). CDR3 length equals 15 residues. V was clipped by 4 bases and J by 2 bases, with 12 bases between them. The TCR originated in a woman aged 60 to 75 with active or convalescent COVID-19. Sequenced input: peripheral blood. V gene TRBV3-1 (or the pseudogene TRBV3-2) combines with J gene TRBJ2-4; D is perhaps TRBD1 (6 bases). CDR3 protein: CASSPQQGTKNIQYF. The CDR3 nucleotides are TGTGCCAGCAGCCCGCAGCAGGGGACCAAAAACATTCAGTACTTC.